These T cell receptor beta chains were read from a single sample in a study of vaccination effects on CD4 cells after COVID-19. Measured with immunoSEQ multiplex PCR; TCRdb has only the in-frame clones, and not every one. Counted here are tens of thousands of clones, 74% occurring once; the ten biggest clones make up approximately 15%. No antigen is known for these receptors. Sample: CD4+ T cells from PBMCs cultured without peptide, taken after COVID-19 vaccination. All receptors derive from a human donor who received a COVID-19 vaccine. The CDR3 runs from the conserved cysteine through the conserved F or W. The D gene is left open where the match is weak. Rows give clone size only sometimes, using once, few, many, or a class for an expanded clone.

j_call	clone_size	d_call	v_call	cdr3_nt	cdr3_aa
TRBJ2-2	.	.	TRBV6-1	TGTGCCAGCAGTGAACATGGGGCGACCGGGGAGCTGTTTTTT	CASSEHGATGELFF
TRBJ1-2	.	.	TRBV3-1/TRBV3-2	TGTGCCAGCAGCCAAGAGCTTTTGAGTAAGGGACAACCTAACTATGGCTACACCTTC	CASSQELLSKGQPNYGYTF
TRBJ1-5	.	.	TRBV6-5	TGTGCCAGCTGTATTACAGGGAAGGGACAGCCCCAGCATTTT	CASCITGKGQPQHF
TRBJ1-6	.	.	TRBV11-2	TGTGCCAGCAGTCTGAGGGGAGGTACTTCACCCCTCCACTTT	CASSLRGGTSPLHF
TRBJ2-3	.	TRBD1	TRBV29-1	TGCAGCGTTGAAATCCCGGGACAGGGGTGGACAGATACGCAGTATTTT	CSVEIPGQGWTDTQYF
TRBJ2-3	.	TRBD2	TRBV9	TGTGCCAGCAGCCCCCGGACTAGCGGGGGCGGAGATACGCAGTATTTT	CASSPRTSGGGDTQYF
TRBJ1-5	.	.	TRBV19	TGTGCCAGTAGTATCGAAGGCAGGGCATGGGGCAATCAGCCCCAGCATTTT	CASSIEGRAWGNQPQHF
TRBJ2-2	.	.	TRBV4-3	TGCGCCAGCAGCCAGCGGTGGGGGGGGCAGACCGGGGAGCTGTTTTTT	CASSQRWGGQTGELFF
TRBJ1-1	.	.	TRBV15	TGTGCCACCAGAGCGGCCCCGAACACTGAAGCTTTCTTT	CATRAAPNTEAFF
TRBJ1-4	.	TRBD1	TRBV7-2	TGTGCCAGCAGCCCTCGACAGGGAAACGCCGAGGTGTTTTTT	CASSPRQGNAEVFF
TRBJ1-2	.	.	TRBV19	TGTGCCAGTAGCGATACCCATAACTATGGCTACACCTTC	CASSDTHNYGYTF
TRBJ2-1	.	TRBD2	TRBV3-1/TRBV3-2	TGTGCCAGCGCGGGGGTAGGAACCTACAATGAGCAGTTCTTC	CASAGVGTYNEQFF
TRBJ1-4	.	.	TRBV6-1	TGTGCCAGCAGTGAATACGGTCGAGGGGAAAAACTGTTTTTT	CASSEYGRGEKLFF
TRBJ2-7	few	TRBD2	TRBV11-2	TGTGCCAGCAGCCCCCTTCAGGGAGGGCGGCCATCCTACGAGCAGTACTTC	CASSPLQGGRPSYEQYF
TRBJ2-6	.	.	TRBV9	TGTGCCAGCAGCTCAGACGGGCAGCGATTTGACGTCCTGACTTTC	CASSSDGQRFDVLTF
TRBJ1-4	.	.	TRBV5-6	TGTGCCAGCAGCAACTCCGGTACAGCGAATGAAAAACTGTTTTTT	CASSNSGTANEKLFF
TRBJ2-7	.	.	TRBV28	TGTGCCAGCACCCGAACAGTCAGTACCTACGAGCAGTACTTC	CASTRTVSTYEQYF
TRBJ1-6	.	.	TRBV27	TGTGCCACCAGCCCGCCGAGCCGGGATTCACCCCTCCACTTT	CATSPPSRDSPLHF
TRBJ2-1	few	.	TRBV7-2	TGTGCCAGCAGCAGCAGGGTTTTGGGCTCCTACAATGAGCAGTTCTTC	CASSSRVLGSYNEQFF
TRBJ1-2	few	TRBD1	TRBV30	TGTGCCTGGAGTCGTTCCCGGGACAGGGGTAACTATGGCTACACCTTC	CAWSRSRDRGNYGYTF
TRBJ2-1	.	TRBD2	TRBV7-9	TGTGCCAGCAGCCAGGGCCGGTCTAGCGGCGGGTTCTTC	CASSQGRSSGGFF
TRBJ1-1	.	TRBD1	TRBV27	TGTGCCAGCCACCCCTGGGGACAGATGAACACTGAAGCTTTCTTT	CASHPWGQMNTEAFF
TRBJ2-6	.	.	TRBV29-1	TGCAGCGTTGAACATGGGGCCAACGTCCTGACTTTC	CSVEHGANVLTF
TRBJ1-1	.	.	TRBV27	TGTGCCAGCGCGACAGTGGGGGAAAGAACCGAAGCTTTCTTT	CASATVGERTEAFF
TRBJ2-5	.	TRBD2	TRBV7-3	TGTGCCAGCAGCTTAACGCCCCTACTAGCGGGGGGCCAAGAGACCCAGTACTTC	CASSLTPLLAGGQETQYF
TRBJ1-1	few	.	TRBV4-2	TGTGCCAGCAGCCAAGATCCGAGGAGAATGAACACTGAAGCTTTCTTT	CASSQDPRRMNTEAFF
TRBJ2-1	.	.	TRBV18	TGTGCCAGCTCACCACGCGGGTCTGACAATGAGCAGTTCTTC	CASSPRGSDNEQFF
TRBJ2-5	.	TRBD2	TRBV5-1	TGCGCCAGCAGTCCCTCTAGCGGGATCCAAGAGACCCAGTACTTC	CASSPSSGIQETQYF
TRBJ1-1	.	.	TRBV12-3/TRBV12-4	TGTGCCAGCAGTTTGGGACTCAACACTGAAGCTTTCTTT	CASSLGLNTEAFF
TRBJ1-6	.	.	TRBV5-8	TGTGCCAGCAGCTTGAGGGGGGCAGGGGATAATTCACCCCTCCACTTT	CASSLRGAGDNSPLHF
TRBJ1-2	medium-sized	.	TRBV2	TGTGCCAGCAGTCGCCCTGGCCAGGGCTACACCTTC	CASSRPGQGYTF
TRBJ2-3	.	TRBD2	TRBV6-5	TGTGCCAGCAGTTCCGTCGGACTAGCGGGAGGGGATACGCAGTATTTT	CASSSVGLAGGDTQYF
TRBJ1-4	few	.	TRBV2	TGTGCCAGCAGTGAAGCGCAGGGCAGATATGAAAAACTGTTTTTT	CASSEAQGRYEKLFF
TRBJ1-5	.	TRBD1	TRBV10-3	TGTGCCATCAGTGAGGTAAAGGGGGCGAGCAATCAGCCCCAGCATTTT	CAISEVKGASNQPQHF
TRBJ1-4	few	.	TRBV9	TGTGCCAGCAGCGTAGATTATGCAACTAATGAAAAACTGTTTTTT	CASSVDYATNEKLFF
TRBJ1-1	few	TRBD1	TRBV5-1	TGCGCCAGCAGCCGTCTCACAGGGGGCGCGAACACTGAAGCTTTCTTT	CASSRLTGGANTEAFF
TRBJ2-7	.	TRBD2	TRBV4-2	TGTGCCAGCAGCCAAGGTCCCCCGACTAGCGGTGGGTACGAGCAGTACTTC	CASSQGPPTSGGYEQYF
TRBJ2-7	.	TRBD1	TRBV30	TGTGCCTGGAGTACAGGGGGCGAGCAGTACTTC	CAWSTGGEQYF
TRBJ2-1	.	.	TRBV5-1	TGCGCCAGCAGCTTAACCGGCACCGGCTATGAGCAGTTCTTC	CASSLTGTGYEQFF
TRBJ2-3	.	.	TRBV5-1	TGCGCCAGCAGCTTGGAGCAGCCCACAGATACGCAGTATTTT	CASSLEQPTDTQYF
TRBJ2-7	.	.	TRBV7-2	TGTGCCAGCAGCGTAGGGGGACAAACCTACGAGCAGTACTTC	CASSVGGQTYEQYF
TRBJ2-1	.	TRBD1	TRBV28	TGTGCCAGCAGTCCCCCGAGACAGGGCTCCTACAATGAGCAGTTCTTC	CASSPPRQGSYNEQFF
TRBJ1-2	.	.	TRBV5-1	TGCGCCAGCAGCTTCGGTGGAGGGGGAAACTATGGCTACACCTTC	CASSFGGGGNYGYTF
TRBJ1-5	.	TRBD1	TRBV5-1	TGCGCCAGCAGGACGACAGGGGGCTGGAATAGCAATCAGCCCCAGCATTTT	CASRTTGGWNSNQPQHF
TRBJ1-2	.	.	TRBV12-5	TGTGCTAGTGGTTCAACAGGGCTCCGGGGGTATGGCTACACCTTC	CASGSTGLRGYGYTF